This TCR beta chain was captured by sequencing in a study of T cell repertoires in cytomegalovirus infection. Study-wide results and caveats: HLA-C-restricted CMV clonotypes gave the most frequent clonotype in two of eight donors.

TCRdb passed the reads through MiXCR, listing each CDR3 protein once. The data contain about 260,000 distinct CDR3 sequences, less than 9.5% of them singletons. The sample holds many counts of this clonotype. The antigen is unknown. This sequence was found in a human donor in good health (CMV status not recorded). Some clones in this sample may be carry-over from other donors' samples. The sample taken for sequencing was PBMCs.

CDR3 amino acids: CASSLRQGREKLFF. CDR3 DNA: TGTGCCAGCAGCTTACGACAGGGGCGGGAAAAACTGTTTTTT. V and J are TRBV7-2 and TRBJ1-4, with 8 bases that match TRBD1. The junction had 4 bases not matched to a gene; V was cut back by 2 bases and J by 8 bases. Looked up from germline, CDR1 is SGHTA and CDR2 is FQGNSA. This CDR3 is 14 amino acids long.